The 24 T cell receptor beta chains below all came from one sample that was sequenced in a study of control samples from healthy donors and cancer patients. Profiled with immunoSEQ multiplex PCR; TCRdb holds only in-frame clones, not every one. The sample holds 110,000 to 150,000 clones; approximately 92% are singletons and the top ten take about 11%. The sequenced sample was blood. These receptor sequences come from a man aged 25-45 years in good health.

The chain uses TRBV24-1 and TRBJ2-7, with a weak D call TRBD1 (5 bases). V shed 4 bases and J shed 3 bases, with 15 bases lying between them. The CDR3 runs to 15 residues. CDR1 is KGHDR and CDR2 is SFDVKD in the germline V gene. CDR3 sequence: CATSDPGHSVYEQYF. The CDR3 DNA sequence: TGTGCCACCAGTGACCCCGGACACTCAGTCTACGAGCAGTACTTC.

This chain joins TRBV29-1 and TRBJ2-4; D possibly corresponds to TRBD1 (6 bases). With 4 bases removed from V and 3 bases from J, the gap between germline ends came to 7 bases. The germline V gene encodes CDR1 SQVTM and CDR2 ANQGSEA. The CDR3 totals 12 residues. CDR3 nucleotides: TGCAGCGTTGGAGGGGGCAAAAACATTCAGTACTTC. The encoded protein is CSVGGGKNIQYF.

This clone turned up a few times. The chain couples TRBV19 to TRBJ2-7; D is possibly TRBD1 (6 bases). The CDR3 covers 16 residues. Germline CDR1 reads LNHDA; CDR2 reads SQIVND (reference sequence). V was trimmed by 0 bases and J by 5 bases, leaving 17 bases between them. The CDR3 loop reads CASSIDWTVLTHEQYF. In nucleotides, the CDR3 is TGTGCCAGTAGTATAGACTGGACAGTCCTGACCCACGAGCAGTACTTC.

The J gene is TRBJ1-1, the V gene TRBV5-1; the D is unclear. CDR1 and CDR2 (germline): SGHRS, YFSETQ. CDR3 length: 11 residues. Trimming took off 1 base at V and 2 bases at J, with 0 bases between the two ends. This chain's CDR3 is CASSLNTEAFF. CDR3 sequence (DNA): TGCGCCAGCAGCTTGAACACTGAAGCTTTCTTT.

The rearrangement uses TRBV10-1 and TRBJ2-1, with D perhaps matching TRBD2 (5 bases). The CDR3 is 15 amino acids. Germline values: CDR1 WNHNN, CDR2 SYGVQD (reference sequence). Trimming shortened V by 4 bases and J by 8 bases, and 18 bases separated the two germline ends. CDR3 coding DNA: TGCGCCAGCAGTGCTGGAAGACGCGGACTTTATGAGCAGTTCTTC. It translates to CASSAGRRGLYEQFF.

In DNA, the CDR3 is TGTGCCAGCAGCCCCCGAGGTAGCGGGAGTATCACCGGGGAGCTGTTTTTT. Translating gives CASSPRGSGSITGELFF. J is TRBJ2-2 and V is TRBV11-3; 9 bases line up with TRBD2. Germline V gives CDR1 SGHNT, CDR2 YENEEA. Losses at the gene ends were 5 bases for V and 4 bases for J; bases not matched to a gene: 11. The CDR3 is made up of 17 amino acids.

The chain employs TRBV10-2 and TRBJ2-7, with no clear D. The CDR3 runs to 13 residues. CDR1 and CDR2 from the germline V gene are WSHSY and SAAADI. Trimming took off 0 bases at V and 7 bases at J, with 10 bases between the two ends. CDR3 residues: CASSESILWEQYF. CDR3 in DNA: TGCGCCAGCAGTGAGTCGATACTATGGGAGCAGTACTTC.

The chain carries TRBV19 and TRBJ2-2, with D possibly being TRBD1 (5 bases). With 3 bases removed from V and 3 bases from J, the gap between germline ends came to 11 bases. The V gene's germline CDR1 is LNHDA and CDR2 SQIVND (reference sequence). CDR3 length: 15 amino acids. The CDR3 DNA sequence: TGTGCCAGTAGTATTCAGGGTTCGGACACCGGGGAGCTGTTTTTT. As protein: CASSIQGSDTGELFF.

CDR3 loop: CASSVGTNAYNEQFF. In nucleotides, the CDR3 is TGTGCCAGCAGCGTAGGGACAAACGCCTACAATGAGCAGTTCTTC. V gene TRBV9 combines with J gene TRBJ2-1; D is perhaps TRBD1 (5 bases). Looked up from germline, CDR1 is SGDLS and CDR2 is YYNGEE. The CDR3 loop spans 15 amino acids. V lost 0 bases and J 2 bases, leaving 9 bases between the germline ends.

The genes are TRBV15 and TRBJ2-7; 14 bases line up with TRBD2. With 4 bases clipped from V and 7 bases from J, the junction kept 12 bases outside the gene matches. CDR1 and CDR2 from the germline V gene are LNHNV and YYDKDF (reference sequence). The CDR3 loop spans 17 amino acids. The CDR3 DNA is TGTGCCACCAGCAACCCAGGAGAGACTAGCGGGAGGGGTGAGCAGTACTTC. Amino acid sequence: CATSNPGETSGRGEQYF.

In its sample, this clone was seen once. The chain combines TRBV13 with TRBJ1-2; D may be TRBD1 (6 bases). The germline CDR1 and CDR2 sequences are PRHDT and FYEKMQ (reference sequence). V was cut by 2 bases and J by 5 bases, with 15 bases left in between. The CDR3 is made up of 15 amino acids. This CDR3 is CASSLSAGVKYGYTF. The DNA for the CDR3 is TGTGCCAGCAGCTTAAGCGCAGGGGTTAAGTATGGCTACACCTTC.

Details on this clone: In the same sample, other DNA sequences code for this CDR3. The rearrangement links TRBV7-2 to TRBJ2-7; TRBD2 matches 9 bases. Germline lookup yields CDR1 SGHTA and CDR2 FQGNSA. V lost 2 bases and J lost 4; bases outside the gene matches: 6. The CDR3 runs to 15 residues. This CDR3 reads CASSLTAGGSYEQYF. CDR3 sequence (DNA): TGTGCCAGCAGCTTAACGGCGGGAGGGTCATACGAGCAGTACTTC.

V usage is TRBV10-3 and J usage is TRBJ1-5; D is unclear. The germline gives CDR1 ENHRY, CDR2 SYGVKD. CDR3 length equals 15 residues. Deletions cut 3 bases from V and 6 bases from J, with 15 bases between. The CDR3 sequence is CAISEGGVEGQPQHF. The CDR3 DNA follows: TGTGCCATCAGTGAAGGTGGAGTGGAGGGTCAGCCCCAGCATTTT.

This clone was seen a single time. The chain links TRBV28 to TRBJ2-7; a possible D gene is TRBD1 (5 bases). Trimming left V 5 bases short and J 1 base short, with 15 bases between. This CDR3 contains 15 residues. CDR1 MDHEN and CDR2 SYDVKM come from the germline V gene. The CDR3 sequence: CASSPRGPLSYEQYF. CDR3 in DNA: TGTGCCAGCAGTCCAAGGGGCCCGCTATCCTACGAGCAGTACTTC. Full variable domain (rest looked up from reference TRBV28 and TRBJ2-7): DVKVTQSSRYLVKRTGEKVFLECVQDMDHENMFWYRQDPGLGLRLIYFSYDVKMKEKGDIPEGYSVSREKKERFSLILESASTNQTSMYLCASSPRGPLSYEQYFGPGTRLTVT.

J is TRBJ2-2 and V is TRBV19, with D perhaps TRBD1 or TRBD2 (5 bases each). Germline values: CDR1 LNHDA, CDR2 SQIVND (reference sequence). The CDR3 is 13 residues long. The V gene lost 6 bases and the J gene lost 6 bases, with 11 bases spanning the gap. The CDR3, as DNA: TGTGCCAGTAGGGCTAGAGGGGCCGGGGAGCTGTTTTTT. This translates into CASRARGAGELFF.

V usage is TRBV11-2 and J usage is TRBJ2-7, with 9 nucleotides matching TRBD2. V shed 1 base and J 2 bases; nucleotides not matched to a gene: 3. This CDR3 has 15 residues. Germline V gene sequence: CDR1 SGHAT, CDR2 FQNNGV. CDR3 sequence (DNA): TGTGCCAGCAGCTTAGGGGCTAGCGGGACCTACGAGCAGTACTTC. Its protein product is CASSLGASGTYEQYF. The full variable domain, completed using reference TRBV11-2 and TRBJ2-7, is EAGVAQSPRYKIIEKRQSVAFWCNPISGHATLYWYQQILGQGPKLLIQFQNNGVVDDSQLPKDRFSAERLKGVDSTLKIQPAKLEDSAVYLCASSLGASGTYEQYFGPGTRLTVT.

The rearrangement links TRBV7-2 to TRBJ2-5; TRBD2 agrees at 7 bases. V dropped 2 bases and J dropped 4; count of bases not matched to a gene: 4. The CDR3 is 14 amino acids. CDR1 is SGHTA, CDR2 FQGNSA, per germline. CDR3 residues: CASSLRLATETQYF. The DNA of the CDR3 is TGTGCCAGCAGCTTAAGACTAGCAACAGAGACCCAGTACTTC.

This sequence joins TRBV5-8 and TRBJ1-4; TRBD1 matches 7 bases. CDR3 length: 16 residues. Germline-derived CDR1 and CDR2 are SGHTS and YDEGEE. With 4 bases clipped from V and 7 bases from J, the junction kept 13 bases outside the gene matches. This CDR3 is CASSPGGGVGSEKLFF. The DNA for the CDR3 is TGTGCCAGCAGCCCCGGAGGGGGCGTAGGGAGTGAAAAACTGTTTTTT.

V usage is TRBV15 and J usage is TRBJ2-7, with 10 bases that match TRBD1. Germline assignment: CDR1 LNHNV and CDR2 YYDKDF (reference sequence). J was trimmed by 2 bases and V by 5 bases; bases with no gene match: 12. The CDR3 totals 17 residues. This CDR3 is CATSGHRDRGPTYEQYF. The CDR3 nucleotides are TGTGCCACCAGCGGGCATCGGGACAGGGGTCCGACCTACGAGCAGTACTTC.

J is TRBJ2-3 and V is TRBV6-4; 8 bases are shared with TRBD2. Germline lookup yields CDR1 MRHNA and CDR2 SNTAGT. This CDR3 is 15 amino acids long. With V trimmed by 5 bases and J by 4 bases, 8 bases remained unmatched. The DNA for the CDR3 is TGTGCCAGCAGTCCAGCGGGAGAGGAGGCAGATACGCAGTATTTT. Protein product: CASSPAGEEADTQYF.

The DNA of the CDR3 is TGTGCCACCAGCCCGGGAGTTGGCTACGAGCAGTACTTC. Translation: CATSPGVGYEQYF. The J gene is TRBJ2-7, the V gene TRBV15, with a tentative D call TRBD2 (6 bases). The CDR3 spans 13 residues. V was trimmed by 5 bases and J by 3 bases, leaving 11 bases between them. Germline values: CDR1 LNHNV, CDR2 YYDKDF (reference sequence). Complete variable domain (other parts from reference TRBV15 and TRBJ2-7): DAMVIQNPRYQVTQFGKPVTLSCSQTLNHNVMYWYQQKSSQAPKLLFHYYDKDFNNEADTPDNFQSRRPNTSFCFLDIRSPGLGDTAMYLCATSPGVGYEQYFGPGTRLTVT.

The V gene is TRBV5-8, the J gene TRBJ2-3, with 8 bases identical to TRBD2. The CDR3 runs to 16 residues. Germline V gene sequence: CDR1 SGHTS, CDR2 YDEGEE. V trimming: 2 bases; J trimming: 4 bases; junction bases outside the gene matches: 9. The CDR3 sequence is CASSLPSGSSPDTQYF. CDR3 DNA sequence: TGTGCCAGCAGCTTACCAAGCGGGAGTTCCCCAGATACGCAGTATTTT.

In DNA form, the CDR3 reads TGCAGCGTTGAAATCAGGGCCGGGGAGCTGTTTTTT. It is translated as CSVEIRAGELFF. The gene calls are TRBV29-1 and TRBJ2-2, with TRBD1 as a possible D gene (5 bases). The CDR3 loop spans 12 amino acids. Germline V gene data show CDR1 as SQVTM and CDR2 as ANQGSEA. Deletions cut 2 bases from V and 6 bases from J, with 7 bases between.

This sequence joins TRBV19 and TRBJ2-2; D might be TRBD2 (6 bases). V lost 7 bases, J lost 4 bases, and 16 bases lay in between. The CDR3 is made up of 15 amino acids. Germline lookup yields CDR1 LNHDA and CDR2 SQIVND (reference sequence). The CDR3 DNA sequence: TGTGCCAGTATCACCGCGGGGCCAGGCACCGGGGAGCTGTTTTTT. Amino acids: CASITAGPGTGELFF.